The 15 T cell receptor beta chains presented below share a single source sample, sequenced in a study of blood T cell repertoires in COVID-19. Only in-frame clones appear in the TCRdb table, and some are missing; sequencing was by immunoSEQ multiplex PCR. Here the sample spans 220,000 or so clones, about 78% being singletons. The sample consisted of peripheral blood. The receptors here all came from a woman in her 70s with acute or convalescent COVID-19.

The chain recombines TRBV2 with TRBJ2-7, with 10 bases lining up with TRBD2. V shed 4 bases, J shed 6 bases, and the junction held 6 bases outside the gene matches. The CDR3 is 14 amino acids. CDR1 SNHLY and CDR2 FYNNEI come from the germline V gene. DNA for the CDR3: TGTGCCAGCAGTGGGGGACTAGCGACCTCCGAGCAGTACTTC. This translates into CASSGGLATSEQYF. Filled out from reference TRBV2 and TRBJ2-7, the complete variable domain reads EPEVTQTPSHQVTQMGQEVILRCVPISNHLYFYWYRQILGQKVEFLVSFYNNEISEKSEIFDDQFSVERPDGSNFTLKIRSTKLEDSAMYFCASSGGLATSEQYFGPGTRLTVT.

The CDR3 bases are TGTGCCAGCTCCCCATTTCGTGACAGGGGAACCGGGGAGCTGTTTTTT. This gives the protein CASSPFRDRGTGELFF. V gene TRBV18 combines with J gene TRBJ2-2, with 8 bases fitting TRBD1. Germline V gene sequence: CDR1 KGHSH, CDR2 LQKENI. The ends lost 6 bases at V and 5 bases at J; junction bases unmatched: 11. The CDR3 covers 16 residues.

The chain employs TRBV19 and TRBJ1-2, with D perhaps matching TRBD1 (5 bases). The CDR3 runs 14 residues. V lost 8 bases and J lost 6, with 19 bases in between. Germline CDR1 reads LNHDA; CDR2 reads SQIVND (reference sequence). DNA for the CDR3: TGTGCCAGTGGGCACAGGCTCGCCATCGATGGCTACACCTTC. Its protein product is CASGHRLAIDGYTF.

The chain joins TRBV6-5 to TRBJ2-2; 10 bases are a match to TRBD2. CDR1 is MNHEY, CDR2 SVGAGI, per germline. With 1 base clipped from V and 8 bases from J, the junction kept 7 bases outside the gene matches. The CDR3 spans 16 residues. The CDR3 DNA reads TGTGCCAGCAGTTACTTAGCGGGAGGCCTTAGGGGGGAGCTGTTTTTT. Translating gives CASSYLAGGLRGELFF.

This clone was seen a few times. The chain has TRBV7-2 and TRBJ2-1; 8 bases line up with TRBD2. V shed 8 bases and J 9 bases; nucleotides not matched to a gene: 12. CDR1 and CDR2 from the germline V gene are SGHTA and FQGNSA. This CDR3 is 14 amino acids long. The CDR3 DNA reads TGTGCCAGCGATACGAGGATTCGGGGGGGTGAGCAGTTCTTC. Encoded protein: CASDTRIRGGEQFF.

CDR3 nucleotides: TGTGCCTGGAGCGATCTGGACAGGGCTACCAACACCTTC. It yields the protein CAWSDLDRATNTF. The V call is TRBV30, the J call TRBJ1-2; 8 bases fit TRBD1. The CDR3 is 13 amino acids. V was clipped by 3 bases and J by 12 bases; unmatched bases: 12. CDR1 is GTSNPN, CDR2 SVGIG, per germline (reference sequence).

The V gene is TRBV30, the J gene TRBJ1-6; D unclear. The CDR3 contains 15 residues. The germline gives CDR1 GTSNPN, CDR2 SVGIG (reference sequence). V was pared by 0 bases and J by 10 bases, with 16 bases between. The CDR3 spells CAWSVPKAGGSPLHF. CDR3 DNA sequence: TGTGCCTGGAGTGTACCAAAGGCAGGTGGGTCACCCCTCCACTTT.

The chain combines TRBV4-2 with TRBJ1-2; the match to TRBD1 covers 11 bases. The CDR3 runs to 16 residues. The germline V gene encodes CDR1 LGHNA and CDR2 YNFKEQ. Losses at the gene ends were 1 base for V and 7 bases for J; bases not matched to a gene: 8. The CDR3 nucleotides read TGTGCCAGCAGCCAAGGGACAGGGGGCGTGAGAAGTGGCTACACCTTC. This sequence encodes CASSQGTGGVRSGYTF.

This chain connects TRBV5-1 to TRBJ1-2, with TRBD1 identical over 8 bases. With V trimmed by 2 bases and J by 2 bases, 5 bases remained unmatched. Germline V gene sequence: CDR1 SGHRS, CDR2 YFSETQ. The CDR3 loop spans 15 amino acids. The CDR3 region has the DNA TGCGCCAGCAGCTTAGGACAGGGCGTAAACTATGGCTACACCTTC. It specifies CASSLGQGVNYGYTF.

V and J are TRBV29-1 and TRBJ2-1; 11 nucleotides match TRBD2. In germline, CDR1 is SQVTM, CDR2 ANQGSEA. This CDR3 has 15 amino acids. Losses at the gene ends were 4 bases for V and 3 bases for J; bases not matched to a gene: 5. CDR3 nucleotide sequence: TGCAGCGTTGCCGGCGGGACTAGCGGCTACAATGAGCAGTTCTTC. Translating gives CSVAGGTSGYNEQFF.

V and J are TRBV5-6 and TRBJ2-2, with 7 bases lining up with TRBD1. This CDR3 comprises 16 residues. Trimming removed 4 bases from V and 1 base from J; junction bases left unmatched: 7. CDR1 SGHDT and CDR2 YYEEEE come from the germline V gene. This chain's CDR3 is CASSLRTGLNTGELFF. CDR3 nucleotide sequence: TGTGCCAGCAGCCTACGGACAGGATTGAACACCGGGGAGCTGTTTTTT.

This clone was detected a few times. V usage is TRBV5-8 and J usage is TRBJ2-1; possibly TRBD1 for D (6 bases). Trimming cost V 2 bases and J 3 bases, with 9 bases left between them. The length of the CDR3 is 14 residues. Germline CDR1 reads SGHTS; CDR2 reads YDEGEE. The CDR3 is CASSFKGVYNEQFF. For the CDR3, the DNA is TGTGCCAGCAGCTTTAAGGGGGTCTACAATGAGCAGTTCTTC.

The V call is TRBV28, the J call TRBJ1-5; 11 bases fit TRBD1. Germline loops: CDR1 MDHEN, CDR2 SYDVKM. This CDR3 is 14 amino acids long. The junction had 5 bases not matched to a gene; V was cut back by 7 bases and J by 6 bases. The CDR3 protein is CASIRTGGSQPQHF. CDR3 nucleotide sequence: TGTGCCAGCATACGGACAGGGGGCAGTCAGCCCCAGCATTTT.

V gene TRBV30 combines with J gene TRBJ1-5; TRBD1 might be the D (6 bases). Germline-derived CDR1 and CDR2 are GTSNPN and SVGIG (reference sequence). Between the trimmed V and J ends, which lost 0 bases and 0 bases, there was a span of 6 bases. The length of the CDR3 is 14 residues. The CDR3 DNA reads TGTGCCTGGAGTGTACAGGGTAGCAATCAGCCCCAGCATTTT. This gives the protein CAWSVQGSNQPQHF.

The chain employs TRBV29-1 and TRBJ2-7, with TRBD1 matching 9 bases. J was trimmed by 4 bases and V by 7 bases; bases with no gene match: 5. The CDR3 runs 12 residues. Germline assignment: CDR1 SQVTM and CDR2 ANQGSEA. The CDR3 loop reads CSAGTGMYEQYF. DNA for the CDR3: TGCAGCGCCGGGACAGGGATGTACGAGCAGTACTTC.